The entry that follows covers one TCR beta chain sequence. TCRdb's copy holds only in-frame clones and misses some; the assay was immunoSEQ multiplex PCR. Found here are around 200,000 clones, 75% to 95% of them singletons; the top ten hold roughly 1.6%. This entry is derived from a study of control samples from healthy donors and cancer patients. Germline loops: CDR1 MNHNS, CDR2 SASEGT. V lost 1 base and J 1 base, leaving 1 base between the germline ends. The CDR3 runs to 12 residues. The gene calls are TRBV6-1 and TRBJ1-1; D unresolved. Sequencing was performed on blood. This receptor was identified in a woman in her 30s in good health. Written as DNA, the CDR3 is TGTGCCAGCAGTGAAGGGAACACTGAAGCTTTCTTT. Its protein product is CASSEGNTEAFF.